A selection of T cell receptor beta chains follows, all from one sample in a study of shared T cell receptors in the human thymus. Here immunoSEQ multiplex PCR was the method, and the copy in TCRdb shows in-frame clones only, minus some. This sample has around 67,000 clones, with over 90% found just once. Material: thymocytes. Receptors were obtained from a human donor. Both conserved end residues are part of each CDR3. The D gene is left open where the match is weak. Some rows mark clone size as missing; the rest say once, few, many or name a class of expanded clone.

CDR3nt	CDR3aa	abundance	v_gene	j_gene	d_gene
TGTGCCAGCAGTGCGCGGGGGCGCGAGTCATATGGCACCGGGGAGCTGTTTTTT	CASSARGRESYGTGELFF	-	TRBV2	TRBJ2-2	-
TGTGCCAGCAGTTACTGCGGGGTCACCGGGGAGCTGTTTTTT	CASSYCGVTGELFF	-	TRBV6-5	TRBJ2-2	-
TGTGCCAGCAGCTTGGGACCTGGGGGAAAACTGTTTTTT	CASSLGPGGKLFF	-	TRBV7-2	TRBJ1-4	-
TGTGCCAGCAGTTTTCGGGGGCCCAAGAACACTGAAGCTTTCTTT	CASSFRGPKNTEAFF	-	TRBV28	TRBJ1-1	-
TGTGCCAGCAGGCAGGGCGGAATCTATGGCTACACCTTC	CASRQGGIYGYTF	-	TRBV14	TRBJ1-2	-
TGTGCCAGCAGTTTAAGTACCGGAGAGGGGAACACCGGGGAGCTGTTTTTT	CASSLSTGEGNTGELFF	-	TRBV27	TRBJ2-2	-
TGCGCCAGCAGCCAGGTCAGGGTAATGAGTGATACGCAGTATTTT	CASSQVRVMSDTQYF	-	TRBV4-3	TRBJ2-3	-
TGTGCCAGCTCAAAGACAGGGGGACAAGAGACCCAGTACTTC	CASSKTGGQETQYF	-	TRBV27	TRBJ2-5	TRBD1
TGCGCCAGCAGCTTAGGGACTAGCGGGGGGAGCACAGATACGCAGTATTTT	CASSLGTSGGSTDTQYF	-	TRBV5-1	TRBJ2-3	TRBD2
TGCGCCAGCAGCCAAGACAGGGTAAACACCGGGGAGCTGTTTTTT	CASSQDRVNTGELFF	-	TRBV4-3	TRBJ2-2	-
TGCGCCAGCAGCGCGTATAATTCACCCCTCCACTTT	CASSAYNSPLHF	-	TRBV4-1	TRBJ1-6	-
TGTGCTAGTGGTTTGGTACATCCGAAGGCCCCTTCCTACGAGCAGTACTTC	CASGLVHPKAPSYEQYF	-	TRBV12-5	TRBJ2-7	-
TGTGCCAGCAGCGGACCGGGACTAGCGGGGGGAACAGATACGCAGTATTTT	CASSGPGLAGGTDTQYF	-	TRBV7-2	TRBJ2-3	TRBD2
TGCGCCAGCAGCCAAGATCAGGGCCAAGGCTACGAGCAGTACTTC	CASSQDQGQGYEQYF	-	TRBV4-3	TRBJ2-7	-
TGTGCCACCAGTTCCATTTTGGGACAGGGGGATGGCTACACCTTC	CATSSILGQGDGYTF	-	TRBV15	TRBJ1-2	TRBD1
TGTGCCAGCAGCTTGGCTGGGGGGCGGGGGAACACTGAAGCTTTCTTT	CASSLAGGRGNTEAFF	-	TRBV5-4	TRBJ1-1	-
TGTGCCAGCAGCCACGTAGGTCCGGGAACAGGAGGAAACACCATATATTTT	CASSHVGPGTGGNTIYF	-	TRBV11-2	TRBJ1-3	-
TGCGCCAGCAGCCAAGAACCCACAGGGAGGACTGAAGCTTTCTTT	CASSQEPTGRTEAFF	-	TRBV4-3	TRBJ1-1	-
TGTGCCAGCAGCCAGGCTAGCGCTTATCAATGTGAGACCCAGTACTTC	CASSQASAYQCETQYF	-	TRBV14	TRBJ2-5	-
TGTGCCAGCAGCTTAGTAGCCACGAGGGGCCATACTGAAGCTTTCTTT	CASSLVATRGHTEAFF	-	TRBV7-9	TRBJ1-1	-
TGCGCCAGCAGCTTGGGGGCTTTAGACATACCGGGTGGCTACACCTTC	CASSLGALDIPGGYTF	-	TRBV5-1	TRBJ1-2	-
TGTGCCAGCAGTTTAAGGTGGGGCCCAACGAACATTCAGTACTTC	CASSLRWGPTNIQYF	-	TRBV27	TRBJ2-4	-
TGTGCCATCAGTGAGGGAGCGAGAGGAACTAACTATGGCTACACCTTC	CAISEGARGTNYGYTF	-	TRBV10-3	TRBJ1-2	-
TGTGCCAGCAGCCCCCGACAGAGAGGTAATGAAAAACTGTTTTTT	CASSPRQRGNEKLFF	-	TRBV5-6	TRBJ1-4	-
TGTGCCAGCAGGAATAGGGGGCGCTTAGAGACCCAGTACTTC	CASRNRGRLETQYF	-	TRBV6-1	TRBJ2-5	TRBD1
TGTGCCAGCAGTAACAGGTGGCTGAACACTGAAGCTTTCTTT	CASSNRWLNTEAFF	-	TRBV6-1	TRBJ1-1	-
TGTGCCAGCAGCTCATCCTCCCAAGGCCCCCCCACAGATACGCAGTATTTT	CASSSSSQGPPTDTQYF	-	TRBV7-3	TRBJ2-3	-
TGTGCCAGCAGCTTTCGCTCCCATGGCACTGAAGCTTTCTTT	CASSFRSHGTEAFF	-	TRBV7-2	TRBJ1-1	-
TGTGCCAGCAGCCAGAGGGGGAGCGGACTAGCCGGCACCGGGGAGCTGTTTTTT	CASSQRGSGLAGTGELFF	-	TRBV7-2	TRBJ2-2	TRBD2
TGTGCCAGCAGCTTAGGGGCGGCAGCCAAAAACATTCAGTACTTC	CASSLGAAAKNIQYF	-	TRBV7-9	TRBJ2-4	-
TGCGCCAGCAGCCCCAGACGTGTCGGGCAGAACACTGAAGCTTTCTTT	CASSPRRVGQNTEAFF	-	TRBV4-3	TRBJ1-1	-
TGTGCCAGCAGTTACTCATCCGGACGGAGCTCCTACGAGCAGTACTTC	CASSYSSGRSSYEQYF	-	TRBV6-5	TRBJ2-7	-
TGTGCCAGCAGCTTAGCTAGGACTAGCTTCGTTGACGAGCAGTACTTC	CASSLARTSFVDEQYF	-	TRBV11-2	TRBJ2-7	TRBD2
TGCGCCAGCAGCCTAACCGGGAGCCACTCTGGAAACACCATATATTTT	CASSLTGSHSGNTIYF	-	TRBV5-1	TRBJ1-3	-
TGTGCCAGCAGCCAGACACCGACAGGGGTAAAGGGGGAACCCCTCCACTTT	CASSQTPTGVKGEPLHF	-	TRBV5-4	TRBJ1-6	TRBD1
TGTGCCAGCAGCTTATCGCGGGGAAGGGAATGTCAGCCCCAGCATTTT	CASSLSRGRECQPQHF	-	TRBV7-2	TRBJ1-5	-
TGTGCCAGCAGTTTCCCGGACAGGTCCCGCTACGAGCAGTACTTC	CASSFPDRSRYEQYF	-	TRBV27	TRBJ2-7	TRBD1
TGTGCCAGCTCACCGGGACTAGCGGATACCTACGAGCAGTACTTC	CASSPGLADTYEQYF	-	TRBV18	TRBJ2-7	TRBD2
TGTGCCAGCAGCTTGGTCCGGGAACAGCCCCAGCATTTT	CASSLVREQPQHF	few	TRBV5-5	TRBJ1-5	-
TGTGCCAGCAGTGAACTTGGCAGAGTGAACACTGAAGCTTTCTTT	CASSELGRVNTEAFF	-	TRBV6-1	TRBJ1-1	-
TGTGCCAGCAGCTTCCGGAGCGATACAGATACGCAGTATTTT	CASSFRSDTDTQYF	-	TRBV7-2	TRBJ2-3	-
TGTGCCAGCAGCTTTCCCCCCAGGGCTGACACAGATACGCAGTATTTT	CASSFPPRADTDTQYF	-	TRBV7-2	TRBJ2-3	-
TGTGCCAGCAGCTTCCCCCAAGAACGGACAGGGATGCCCTACGAGCAGTACTTC	CASSFPQERTGMPYEQYF	-	TRBV5-5	TRBJ2-7	TRBD1
TGTGCCAGCAGCCTAGGGGACGGCTCTGGAAACACCATATATTTT	CASSLGDGSGNTIYF	-	TRBV11-3	TRBJ1-3	-
TGCGCCAGCAGCCCAGGAGTCGCTACTGAAGCTTTCTTT	CASSPGVATEAFF	-	TRBV5-1	TRBJ1-1	-
TGCGCCAGCAAATACGGACTAGCGGGGGGGCCGAATGAGCAGTTCTTC	CASKYGLAGGPNEQFF	-	TRBV5-1	TRBJ2-1	TRBD2
TGTGCCAGCAGCTTAGGTCTCCGGGACGATAAAAGGGACCCCTACAATGAGCAGTTCTTC	CASSLGLRDDKRDPYNEQFF	-	TRBV7-7	TRBJ2-1	-
TGTGCCAGCAGCCCTGACAGGGTAGGTCTCGAGCAGTACTTC	CASSPDRVGLEQYF	-	TRBV28	TRBJ2-7	TRBD1
TGTGCCAGCAGTTACTCTGGTAACAATCAGCCCCAGCATTTT	CASSYSGNNQPQHF	-	TRBV6-5	TRBJ1-5	-
TGTGCCACCAGCAGAGGACAGGGAAGTGAAAAACTGTTTTTT	CATSRGQGSEKLFF	-	TRBV15	TRBJ1-4	TRBD1
TGTGCCAGCAGCTTGGCTTGGGACAGGGGTATTGAAAAACTGTTTTTT	CASSLAWDRGIEKLFF	-	TRBV5-4	TRBJ1-4	TRBD1
TGCGCCAGCAGCCAAGAAAGCCGGTGGGGGAACACTGAAGCTTTCTTT	CASSQESRWGNTEAFF	once	TRBV4-3	TRBJ1-1	-
TGCAGTGCTAGTTGGGGTAATGGCTACACCTTC	CSASWGNGYTF	-	TRBV20-1	TRBJ1-2	-
TGCGCCAGCAGTCAATCGTTCGGCTTCCTATACAATGAGCAGTTCTTC	CASSQSFGFLYNEQFF	-	TRBV23-1	TRBJ2-1	-